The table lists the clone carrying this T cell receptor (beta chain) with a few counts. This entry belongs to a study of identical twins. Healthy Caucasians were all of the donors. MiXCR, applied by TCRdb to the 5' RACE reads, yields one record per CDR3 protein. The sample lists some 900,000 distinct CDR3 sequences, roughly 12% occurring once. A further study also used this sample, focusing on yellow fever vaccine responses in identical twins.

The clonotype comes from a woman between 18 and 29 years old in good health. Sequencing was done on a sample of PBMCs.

The CDR3: CSAPRGGREQYF. The CDR3 DNA sequence: TGCAGTGCCCCTCGAGGGGGGCGAGAGCAGTACTTC. This chain uses TRBV20-1 with TRBJ2-7; D is perhaps TRBD1 or TRBD2 (6 bases each). Trimming stripped 6 bases from V and 7 bases from J, with 16 bases between. Germline loops: CDR1 DFQATT, CDR2 SNEGSKA (reference sequence). The length of the CDR3 is 12 residues.